Presented here are 14 T cell receptor beta chains from one specimen sequenced in a study of cytomegalovirus exposure and HLA in healthy donors. Amplification used 60 Vbeta primers and 13 Jbeta primers. Here immunoSEQ multiplex PCR was the method, and the copy in TCRdb shows in-frame clones only, minus some. The sample has some 98,000 clones, approximately 76% seen once; the top ten hold approximately 2%. The sequenced material came from PBMCs. The receptors here all came from a middle-aged man in good health and CMV-seronegative.

V usage is TRBV15 and J usage is TRBJ1-6, with a possible D match to TRBD1 (5 bases). Trimming removed 0 bases at V and 6 bases at J, with 12 bases between. Germline assignment: CDR1 LNHNV and CDR2 YYDKDF (reference sequence). This CDR3 has 16 residues. The CDR3 region has the DNA TGTGCCACCAGCAGAGACTTCCAGGGACTTAATTCACCCCTCCACTTT. It is translated as CATSRDFQGLNSPLHF. The variable domain in full, with the rest retrieved from reference TRBV15 and TRBJ1-6, is DAMVIQNPRYQVTQFGKPVTLSCSQTLNHNVMYWYQQKSSQAPKLLFHYYDKDFNNEADTPDNFQSRRPNTSFCFLDIRSPGLGDTAMYLCATSRDFQGLNSPLHFGNGTRLTVT.

This clone was detected only once. This rearrangement joins TRBV20-1 to TRBJ2-7, with TRBD2 as a possible D gene (6 bases). V lost 3 bases to trimming and J lost 6 bases, with 9 bases between them. Germline-derived CDR1 and CDR2 are DFQATT and SNEGSKA (reference sequence). The CDR3 extends over 11 amino acids. The CDR3 DNA follows: TGCAGTGCTAGTGTGGGGGGCGAGCAGTACTTC. Translated, it gives CSASVGGEQYF.

This clone was picked up one time. The rearrangement uses TRBV18 and TRBJ1-1; possibly TRBD1 for D (6 bases). CDR3 length: 18 amino acids. From germline, CDR1 is KGHSH and CDR2 LQKENI. Trimming cost V 3 bases and J 0 bases, with 20 bases left between them. In nucleotides, the CDR3 is TGTGCCAGCTCACCGGGGGCCGGATACACCACTATGAACACTGAAGCTTTCTTT. It translates to CASSPGAGYTTMNTEAFF.

The rearrangement links TRBV5-4 to TRBJ1-1; no firm D call. The CDR3 has 12 amino acids. Trimming left V 2 bases short and J 6 bases short, with 8 bases between. Germline values: CDR1 SGHNT, CDR2 YYREEE (reference sequence). CDR3 DNA sequence: TGTGCCAGCAGCTTTGAACGGGCTGAAGCTTTCTTT. Translation: CASSFERAEAFF.

The chain uses TRBV4-2 and TRBJ2-7, with 9 bases aligning to TRBD1. The CDR3 runs 15 residues. Germline V lookup: CDR1 LGHNA, CDR2 YNFKEQ. V shed 1 base, J shed 2 bases, and the junction held 3 bases outside the gene matches. CDR3 loop: CASSQVWDRAYEQYF. DNA for the CDR3: TGTGCCAGCAGCCAAGTCTGGGACAGGGCCTACGAGCAGTACTTC.

The chain joins TRBV5-8 to TRBJ1-4; D not certain. Between the trimmed V and J ends, which lost 0 bases and 0 bases, there was a span of 12 bases. The CDR3 is 17 amino acids. CDR1 and CDR2 from the germline V gene are SGHTS and YDEGEE. Written as DNA, the CDR3 is TGTGCCAGCAGCTTGGAGGTCAGGATACCAACTAATGAAAAACTGTTTTTT. Amino acids: CASSLEVRIPTNEKLFF.

The V call is TRBV29-1, the J call TRBJ1-2; D is unclear. This CDR3 has 11 amino acids. CDR1 is SQVTM and CDR2 is ANQGSEA in the germline V gene. The V gene lost 0 bases and the J gene lost 8 bases, with 7 bases spanning the gap. The CDR3 protein is CSVEESGGYTF. The CDR3 coding sequence is TGCAGCGTTGAAGAATCCGGGGGCTACACCTTC.

This clone came up a few times. The chain combines TRBV7-2 with TRBJ2-3; 9 bases line up with TRBD2. The CDR3 is made up of 15 amino acids. CDR1 SGHTA and CDR2 FQGNSA come from the germline V gene. Unmatched junction bases numbered 9, after V lost 5 bases and J lost 6 bases. This CDR3 reads CASSHSGRVGDTQYF. The CDR3 DNA follows: TGTGCCAGCAGCCATAGCGGGAGAGTTGGGGATACGCAGTATTTT.

The CDR3 DNA follows: TGTGCCAGCAGGACCATTCGGGACAGGGGCCACGAGCAGTACTTC. It specifies CASRTIRDRGHEQYF. J is TRBJ2-7 and V is TRBV6-1, with 10 bases matching TRBD1. The CDR3 consists of 15 residues. The germline V gene has CDR1 MNHNS and CDR2 SASEGT. With 6 bases clipped from V and 5 bases from J, the junction kept 10 bases outside the gene matches.

This clone came up a few times. This sequence joins TRBV27 and TRBJ2-7, with 11 bases fitting TRBD2. Germline V gene data show CDR1 as MNHEY and CDR2 as SMNVEV (reference sequence). This CDR3 region has 17 residues. The V segment lost 0 bases and the J segment 6 bases; nucleotides outside the gene matches: 10. The CDR3 loop reads CASSLSRATSGSREQYF. The CDR3 nucleotides are TGTGCCAGCAGTTTATCTAGAGCCACTAGCGGGAGTCGCGAGCAGTACTTC.

V is TRBV9 and J is TRBJ2-7; weak D call: TRBD1 (6 bases). This CDR3 comprises 16 residues. V lost 0 bases and J lost 3, with 16 bases in between. The germline gives CDR1 SGDLS, CDR2 YYNGEE. CDR3 coding DNA: TGTGCCAGCAGCGTAGGTAAAGGGGACAACTTCTACGAGCAGTACTTC. Residues: CASSVGKGDNFYEQYF.

This clone is a singleton in its sample. The chain has TRBV29-1 and TRBJ2-7, with TRBD2 matching over 13 bases. J was trimmed by 3 bases and V by 3 bases; bases with no gene match: 14. Looked up from germline, CDR1 is SQVTM and CDR2 is ANQGSEA. The CDR3 spans 18 residues. The CDR3 loop reads CSVDTQTSGRFEGYEQYF. CDR3 bases: TGCAGCGTTGACACCCAGACTAGCGGGAGGTTTGAAGGCTACGAGCAGTACTTC.

The chain couples TRBV9 to TRBJ2-7; 11 bases align to TRBD2. Per the germline V gene, CDR1 is SGDLS and CDR2 is YYNGEE. The CDR3 runs to 14 residues. V gave up 2 bases and J gave up 4 bases; unmatched junction bases: 2. CDR3 DNA: TGTGCCAGCAGCGTGACTAGCGGGGCATACGAGCAGTACTTC. This sequence encodes CASSVTSGAYEQYF.

Turning to this clone: At one end the junction does not follow the germline gene, possibly because of a read error. The CDR3: CSSSSGTGFWAGELFF. CDR3 in DNA: TGTTCCAGCAGTTCCGGGACAGGGTTTTGGGCCGGGGAGCTGTTTTTT. This chain links TRBV7-9 with TRBJ2-2; 9 bases map to TRBD1. Germline CDR1 and CDR2: SEHNR and FQNEAQ (reference sequence). The CDR3 has 16 residues.